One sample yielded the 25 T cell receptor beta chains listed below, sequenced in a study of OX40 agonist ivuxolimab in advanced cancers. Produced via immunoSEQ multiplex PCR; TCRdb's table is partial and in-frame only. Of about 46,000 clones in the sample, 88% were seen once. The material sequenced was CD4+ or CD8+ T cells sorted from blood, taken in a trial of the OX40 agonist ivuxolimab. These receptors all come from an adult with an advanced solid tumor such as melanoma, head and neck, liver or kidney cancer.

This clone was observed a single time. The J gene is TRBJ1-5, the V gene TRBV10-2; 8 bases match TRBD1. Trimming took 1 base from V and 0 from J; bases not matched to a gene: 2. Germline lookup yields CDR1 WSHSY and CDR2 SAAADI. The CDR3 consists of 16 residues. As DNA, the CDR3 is TGCGCCAGCAGTGAGTTGACAGGGGATAGCAATCAGCCCCAGCATTTT. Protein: CASSELTGDSNQPQHF.

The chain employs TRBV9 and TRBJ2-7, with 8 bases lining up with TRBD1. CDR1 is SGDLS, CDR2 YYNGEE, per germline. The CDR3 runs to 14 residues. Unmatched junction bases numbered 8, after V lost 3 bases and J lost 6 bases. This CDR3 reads CASSGSGQGSEQYF. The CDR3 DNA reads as TGTGCCAGCAGCGGCAGTGGACAGGGTTCCGAGCAGTACTTC.

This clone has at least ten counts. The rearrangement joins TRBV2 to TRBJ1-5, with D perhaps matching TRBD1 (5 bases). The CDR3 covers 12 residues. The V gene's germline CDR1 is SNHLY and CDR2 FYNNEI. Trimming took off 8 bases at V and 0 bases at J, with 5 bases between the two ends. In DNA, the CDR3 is TGTGCCAGCCAGGGTAGCAATCAGCCCCAGCATTTT. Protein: CASQGSNQPQHF.

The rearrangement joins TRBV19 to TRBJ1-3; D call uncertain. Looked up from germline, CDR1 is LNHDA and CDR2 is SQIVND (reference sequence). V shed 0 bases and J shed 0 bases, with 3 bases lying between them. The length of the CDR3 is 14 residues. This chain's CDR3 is CASSIDNSGNTIYF. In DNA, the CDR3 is TGTGCCAGTAGTATAGACAACTCTGGAAACACCATATATTTT.

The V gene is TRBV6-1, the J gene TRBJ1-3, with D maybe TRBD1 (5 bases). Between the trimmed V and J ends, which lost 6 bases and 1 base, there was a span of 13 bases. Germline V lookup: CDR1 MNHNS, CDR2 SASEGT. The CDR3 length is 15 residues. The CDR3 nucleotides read TGTGCCAGCAGCCCGTTTTGGGGGTCTGGAAACACCATATATTTT. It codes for CASSPFWGSGNTIYF.

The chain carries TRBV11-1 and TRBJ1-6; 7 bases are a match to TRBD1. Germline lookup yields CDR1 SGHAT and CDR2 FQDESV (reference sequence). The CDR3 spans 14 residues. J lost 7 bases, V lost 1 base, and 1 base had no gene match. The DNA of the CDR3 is TGTGCCAGCAGCTTAGACAGGGGCAATTCACCCCTCCACTTT. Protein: CASSLDRGNSPLHF.

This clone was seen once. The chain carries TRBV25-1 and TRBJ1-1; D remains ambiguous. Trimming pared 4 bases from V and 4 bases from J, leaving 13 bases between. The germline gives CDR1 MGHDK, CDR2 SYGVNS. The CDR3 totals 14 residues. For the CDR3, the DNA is TGTGCCAGCAGTGCCTTTGAGGGAGCCACTGAAGCTTTCTTT. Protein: CASSAFEGATEAFF.

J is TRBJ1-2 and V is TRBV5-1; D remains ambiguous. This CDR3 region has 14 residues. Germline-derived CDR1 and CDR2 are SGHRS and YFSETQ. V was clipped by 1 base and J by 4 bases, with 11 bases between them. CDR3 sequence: CASSLMAESYGYTF. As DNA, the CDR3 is TGCGCCAGCAGCTTGATGGCAGAGAGCTATGGCTACACCTTC.

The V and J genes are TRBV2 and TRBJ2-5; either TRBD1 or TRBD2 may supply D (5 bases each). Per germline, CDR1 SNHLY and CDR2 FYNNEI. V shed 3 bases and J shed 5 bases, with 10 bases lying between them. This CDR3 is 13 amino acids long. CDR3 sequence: CASSDRGPETQYF. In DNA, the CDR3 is TGTGCCAGCAGTGATCGGGGCCCGGAGACCCAGTACTTC.

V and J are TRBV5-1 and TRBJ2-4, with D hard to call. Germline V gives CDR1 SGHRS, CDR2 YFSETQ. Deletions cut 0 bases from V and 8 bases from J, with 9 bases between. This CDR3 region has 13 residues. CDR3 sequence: CASSLADGDIQYF. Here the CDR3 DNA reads TGCGCCAGCAGCTTGGCCGATGGGGACATTCAGTACTTC.

This chain's CDR3 is CASRGGGNYGYTF. CDR3 nucleotides: TGTGCCAGCAGAGGGGGCGGTAACTATGGCTACACCTTC. The chain uses TRBV6-5 and TRBJ1-2, with 7 nucleotides matching TRBD1. After removal of 6 bases from V and 1 base from J, the junction contained 2 bases not matched to a gene. Germline V gene data show CDR1 as MNHEY and CDR2 as SVGAGI. The CDR3 sequence is 13 residues long.

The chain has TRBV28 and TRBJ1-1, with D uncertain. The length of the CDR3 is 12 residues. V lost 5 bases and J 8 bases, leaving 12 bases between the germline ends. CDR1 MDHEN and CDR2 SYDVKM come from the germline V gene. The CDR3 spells CASSIGGREAFF. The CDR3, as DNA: TGTGCCAGCAGTATTGGAGGGAGGGAAGCTTTCTTT.

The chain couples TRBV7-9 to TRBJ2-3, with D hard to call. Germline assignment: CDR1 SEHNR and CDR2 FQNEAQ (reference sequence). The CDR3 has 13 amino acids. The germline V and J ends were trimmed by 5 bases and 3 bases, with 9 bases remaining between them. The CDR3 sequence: CASSLLGTDTQYF. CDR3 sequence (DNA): TGTGCCAGCAGCCTCCTCGGGACAGATACGCAGTATTTT.

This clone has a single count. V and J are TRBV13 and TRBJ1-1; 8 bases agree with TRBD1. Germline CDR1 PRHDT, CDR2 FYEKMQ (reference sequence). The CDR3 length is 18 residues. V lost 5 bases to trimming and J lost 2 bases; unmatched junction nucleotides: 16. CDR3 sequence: CASSRYRGGRDRNTEAFF. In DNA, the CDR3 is TGTGCCAGCAGCAGATACAGGGGGGGTAGGGACCGAAACACTGAAGCTTTCTTT.

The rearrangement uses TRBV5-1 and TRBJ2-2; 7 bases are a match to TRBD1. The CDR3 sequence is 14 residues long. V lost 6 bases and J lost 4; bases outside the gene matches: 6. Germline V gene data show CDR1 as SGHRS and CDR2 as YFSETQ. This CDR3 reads CASKGQRSTGELFF. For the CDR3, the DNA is TGCGCCAGCAAGGGACAGCGATCCACCGGGGAGCTGTTTTTT.

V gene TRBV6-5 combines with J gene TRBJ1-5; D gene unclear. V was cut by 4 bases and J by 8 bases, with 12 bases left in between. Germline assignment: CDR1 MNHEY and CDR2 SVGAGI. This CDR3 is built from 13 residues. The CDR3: CASSFWAGEPQHF. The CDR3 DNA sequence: TGTGCCAGCAGTTTTTGGGCCGGGGAGCCCCAGCATTTT.

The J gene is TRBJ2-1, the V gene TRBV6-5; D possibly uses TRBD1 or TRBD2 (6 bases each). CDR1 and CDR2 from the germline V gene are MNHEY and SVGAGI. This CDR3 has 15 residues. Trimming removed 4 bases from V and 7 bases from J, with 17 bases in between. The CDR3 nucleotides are TGTGCCAGCAGTTCCGAGTGGGGGGCGGAAAATGAGCAGTTCTTC. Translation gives CASSSEWGAENEQFF.

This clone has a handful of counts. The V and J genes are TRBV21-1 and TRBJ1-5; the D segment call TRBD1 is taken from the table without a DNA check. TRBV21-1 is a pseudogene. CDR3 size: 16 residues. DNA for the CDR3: TGTGCCAGCAGCGGACAGGGTTGTGATAGCAATCAGCCCCAGCATTTT. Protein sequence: CASSGQGCDSNQPQHF.

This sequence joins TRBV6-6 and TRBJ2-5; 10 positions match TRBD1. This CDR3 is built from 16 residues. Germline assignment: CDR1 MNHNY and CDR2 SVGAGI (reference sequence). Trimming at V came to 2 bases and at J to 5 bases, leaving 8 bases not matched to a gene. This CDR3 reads CASSYPSGTGEETQYF. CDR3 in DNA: TGTGCCAGCAGTTACCCCTCCGGGACAGGGGAGGAGACCCAGTACTTC.

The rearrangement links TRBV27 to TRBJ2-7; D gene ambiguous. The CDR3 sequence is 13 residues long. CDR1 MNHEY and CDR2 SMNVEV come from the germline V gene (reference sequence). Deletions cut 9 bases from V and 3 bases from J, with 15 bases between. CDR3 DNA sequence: TGTGCCAGTAGGGTATTTCCCGGCTACGAGCAGTACTTC. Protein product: CASRVFPGYEQYF.

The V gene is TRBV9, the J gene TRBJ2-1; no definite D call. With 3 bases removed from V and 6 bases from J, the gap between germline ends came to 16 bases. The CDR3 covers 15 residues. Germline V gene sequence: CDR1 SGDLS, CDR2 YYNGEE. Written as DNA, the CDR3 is TGTGCCAGCAGCGCAGGTATGTCTCTAGGCAATGAGCAGTTCTTC. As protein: CASSAGMSLGNEQFF.

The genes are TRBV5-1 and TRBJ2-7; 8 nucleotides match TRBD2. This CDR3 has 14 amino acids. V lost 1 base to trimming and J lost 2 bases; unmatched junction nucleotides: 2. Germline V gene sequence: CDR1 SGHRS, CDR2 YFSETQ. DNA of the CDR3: TGCGCCAGCAGCTTGTCCGGGAGGGCCTACGAGCAGTACTTC. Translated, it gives CASSLSGRAYEQYF.

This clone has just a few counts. The CDR3 spells CASSLVGGLNQPQHF. For the CDR3, the DNA is TGCGCCAGCAGCTTGGTAGGCGGACTAAATCAGCCCCAGCATTTT. The V and J genes are TRBV5-1 and TRBJ1-5; no firm D call. V gave up 0 bases and J gave up 4 bases, with 11 bases separating them. The CDR3 spans 15 residues. Germline-derived CDR1 and CDR2 are SGHRS and YFSETQ. The full variable domain, its missing parts supplied by reference TRBV5-1 and TRBJ1-5, is KAGVTQTPRYLIKTRGQQVTLSCSPISGHRSVSWYQQTPGQGLQFLFEYFSETQRNKGNFPGRFSGRQFSNSRSEMNVSTLELGDSALYLCASSLVGGLNQPQHFGDGTRLSIL.

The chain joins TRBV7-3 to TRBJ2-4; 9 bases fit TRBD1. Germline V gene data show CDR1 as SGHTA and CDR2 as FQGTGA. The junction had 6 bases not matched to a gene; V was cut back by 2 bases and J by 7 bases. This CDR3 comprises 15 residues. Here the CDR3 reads CASSLGGQGRNIQYF. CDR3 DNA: TGTGCCAGCAGCTTAGGTGGACAGGGGAGGAACATTCAGTACTTC.

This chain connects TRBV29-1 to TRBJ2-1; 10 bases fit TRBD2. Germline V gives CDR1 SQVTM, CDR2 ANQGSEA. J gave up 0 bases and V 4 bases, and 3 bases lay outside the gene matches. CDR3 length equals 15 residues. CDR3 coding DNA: TGCAGCGTTGTGGGACTAGCGAGCTCCTACAATGAGCAGTTCTTC. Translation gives CSVVGLASSYNEQFF.